This T cell receptor (beta chain) comes out of a study of blood T cell repertoires in COVID-19. In the study overall: The study drew acute and convalescent COVID-19 samples from the United States, Italy and Spain. Sample material is recorded as cDNA or gDNA derived from T cells, B-cell-depleted T cells, or PBMCs.

Methods used by the authors: By means of reference gene primer amplification, nucleated cell counts were estimated. Some clones are missing from TCRdb's copy, which holds only in-frame ones; the method was immunoSEQ multiplex PCR. The V and J calls and clone size were taken over from that table, and D and trimming were inferred from the DNA. The sample lists 150,000 to 200,000 clones; approximately 85% were seen once. This CDR3 comprises 15 residues. Germline lookup yields CDR1 SNHLY and CDR2 FYNNEI. J was trimmed by 3 bases and V by 5 bases; bases with no gene match: 7. The sequencing sample was made of peripheral blood. This sequence was found in a woman between 55 and 75 years old with acute or convalescent COVID-19. The gene calls are TRBV2 and TRBJ1-5; 7 bases are a match to TRBD1. The CDR3 DNA reads TGTGCCAGCAGTTTCCAGACAGGGCCCAATCAGCCCCAGCATTTT. Its translation: CASSFQTGPNQPQHF.